The 21 T cell receptor beta chains below were found in one sample sequenced in a study of cytomegalovirus exposure and HLA in healthy donors. The PCR contained 60 Vbeta and 13 Jbeta primers. The assay was immunoSEQ multiplex PCR, and TCRdb's table has in-frame clones only and misses some. This sample has approximately 190,000 clones, with 82% found just once. Sequenced material: PBMCs. The receptors shown here come from a woman between 18 and 30 years old in good health and CMV-seronegative.

The chain has TRBV2 and TRBJ2-5; D is unresolved. CDR1 and CDR2 (germline): SNHLY, FYNNEI. Trimming pared 1 base from V and 0 bases from J, leaving 6 bases between. The CDR3 runs 14 residues. CDR3 sequence reads: CASSEVGDQETQYF. The CDR3 nucleotides are TGTGCCAGCAGTGAAGTCGGTGACCAAGAGACCCAGTACTTC.

This clone was seen only once. This rearrangement joins TRBV10-1 to TRBJ1-1; D possibly corresponds to TRBD1 (6 bases). Per germline, CDR1 WNHNN and CDR2 SYGVQD (reference sequence). The CDR3 has 14 residues. V was trimmed by 3 bases and J by 4 bases, leaving 12 bases between them. CDR3 in DNA: TGCGCCAGCAGTGATTCCGACAGGCCCACTGAAGCTTTCTTT. Translation: CASSDSDRPTEAFF.

The chain has TRBV7-3 and TRBJ2-5; D remains unclear. CDR1 and CDR2 from the germline V gene are SGHTA and FQGTGA. Trimming removed 2 bases from V and 2 bases from J, with 9 bases in between. The CDR3 is 14 amino acids. The CDR3 coding sequence is TGTGCCAGCAGCTTAGAAGCACAGCAAGAGACCCAGTACTTC. The encoded protein is CASSLEAQQETQYF.

The rearrangement links TRBV5-5 to TRBJ1-3; D ambiguous. Trimming removed 0 bases from V and 0 bases from J, with 7 bases in between. Germline loops: CDR1 SGHKS, CDR2 YYEKEE (reference sequence). This CDR3 comprises 15 residues. The CDR3 DNA follows: TGTGCCAGCAGCTTGGCCGTGGCCTCTGGAAACACCATATATTTT. It encodes CASSLAVASGNTIYF.

The chain has TRBV30 and TRBJ1-5, with TRBD1 identical over 9 bases. Germline V gene lookup returns CDR1 GTSNPN and CDR2 SVGIG (reference sequence). V dropped 3 bases and J dropped 4; count of bases not matched to a gene: 1. The CDR3 is 13 residues long. This chain's CDR3 is CAWRGQGNQPQHF. In DNA, the CDR3 is TGTGCCTGGAGAGGACAGGGGAATCAGCCCCAGCATTTT.

This chain links TRBV5-8 with TRBJ1-2; D gene unclear. There are 13 residues in the CDR3. V was pared by 1 base and J by 4 bases, with 8 bases between. Germline V gene data show CDR1 as SGHTS and CDR2 as YDEGEE. The CDR3 region is CASSLTVSYGYTF. CDR3 nucleotide sequence: TGTGCCAGCAGCTTGACAGTCTCCTATGGCTACACCTTC.

This clone has just a few counts. The chain employs TRBV15 and TRBJ2-7, with D perhaps TRBD1 (5 bases). Between the trimmed V and J ends, which lost 0 bases and 2 bases, there was a span of 14 bases. Germline V gene data show CDR1 as LNHNV and CDR2 as YYDKDF (reference sequence). The CDR3 sequence is 16 residues long. The CDR3 is CATSRDGPGPTYEQYF. The CDR3 DNA follows: TGTGCCACCAGCAGAGATGGGCCAGGGCCAACCTACGAGCAGTACTTC.

The chain links TRBV30 to TRBJ1-3; unclear D gene. The CDR3 spans 13 residues. V was clipped by 4 bases and J by 0 bases, with 7 bases between them. Germline V lookup: CDR1 GTSNPN, CDR2 SVGIG (reference sequence). As DNA, the CDR3 is TGTGCCTGGAATCCGAGCTCTGGAAACACCATATATTTT. This sequence encodes CAWNPSSGNTIYF.

This chain links TRBV14 with TRBJ1-1; possibly TRBD1 for D (6 bases). The V gene lost 8 bases and the J gene lost 5 bases, with 21 bases spanning the gap. Germline CDR1 reads SGHDN; CDR2 reads FVKESK. This CDR3 is 15 amino acids long. CDR3 in DNA: TGTGCCAGCGACCCGTTTCTATCCGGGACAACTGAAGCTTTCTTT. Translated, it gives CASDPFLSGTTEAFF.

The J gene is TRBJ2-5, the V gene TRBV5-8; the D gene is possibly TRBD1 (6 bases). CDR1 SGHTS and CDR2 YDEGEE come from the germline V gene. Trimming left V 8 bases short and J 11 bases short, with 28 bases between. This CDR3 has 15 residues. The DNA for the CDR3 is TGTGCCAGTAAACCGCCAGGGGTATTGGATAGGCAGCAGTACTTC. This sequence encodes CASKPPGVLDRQQYF.

V usage is TRBV25-1 and J usage is TRBJ2-1; TRBD2 matches at 7 bases. V trimming: 3 bases; J trimming: 5 bases; junction bases outside the gene matches: 10. Germline-derived CDR1 and CDR2 are MGHDK and SYGVNS. The CDR3 consists of 16 residues. The CDR3 DNA reads as TGTGCCAGCAGTGACATCGGGCTAGCGGACCACAATGAGCAGTTCTTC. Residues: CASSDIGLADHNEQFF.

The V call is TRBV5-1, the J call TRBJ1-3, with D possibly matching TRBD1 (5 bases). This CDR3 is 13 amino acids long. The V end lost 7 bases, the J end lost 4 bases, and 12 bases lay between the germline ends. Germline values: CDR1 SGHRS, CDR2 YFSETQ. The CDR3 DNA sequence: TGCGCCAGCTACGGAGGGGTCGGAAACACCATATATTTT. This encodes CASYGGVGNTIYF.

The rearrangement uses TRBV7-9 and TRBJ2-5; 7 nucleotides match TRBD1. The CDR3 totals 15 residues. Unmatched junction bases numbered 10, after V lost 4 bases and J lost 5 bases. Germline V gene sequence: CDR1 SEHNR, CDR2 FQNEAQ (reference sequence). CDR3: CASSSVDGTVETQYF. As DNA, the CDR3 is TGTGCCAGCAGCTCAGTCGACGGGACAGTGGAGACCCAGTACTTC. The full variable domain, completed using reference TRBV7-9 and TRBJ2-5, is DTGVSQNPRHKITKRGQNVTFRCDPISEHNRLYWYRQTLGQGPEFLTYFQNEAQLEKSRLLSDRFSAERPKGSFSTLEIQRTEQGDSAMYLCASSSVDGTVETQYFGPGTRLLVL.

The chain recombines TRBV7-6 with TRBJ2-3; 11 bases are a match to TRBD2. The CDR3 has 17 amino acids. Germline V gives CDR1 SGHVS, CDR2 FNYEAQ. J was trimmed by 1 base and V by 5 bases; bases with no gene match: 8. The chain's CDR3 is CASSPIPSGGRTDTQYF. CDR3 nucleotides: TGTGCCAGCAGCCCAATCCCTAGCGGGGGGCGCACAGATACGCAGTATTTT.

The gene calls are TRBV6-5 and TRBJ1-6; 8 positions agree with TRBD1. The germline CDR1 and CDR2 sequences are MNHEY and SVGAGI. Trimming at V came to 0 bases and at J to 9 bases, leaving 7 bases not matched to a gene. This CDR3 comprises 16 residues. This chain's CDR3 is CASSYSPRGRVSPLHF. The CDR3 DNA follows: TGTGCCAGCAGTTACTCACCCAGGGGGCGGGTTTCACCCCTCCACTTT.

The chain carries TRBV6-5 and TRBJ2-7; 12 positions agree with TRBD2. This CDR3 spans 13 amino acids. V gave up 11 bases and J gave up 5 bases; unmatched junction bases: 7. The germline gives CDR1 MNHEY, CDR2 SVGAGI. The CDR3 sequence is CAVKTSGSDEQYF. The DNA for the CDR3 is TGTGCCGTCAAGACTAGCGGGAGTGACGAGCAGTACTTC.

This chain joins TRBV5-4 and TRBJ2-7; D not resolved. This CDR3 is 11 amino acids long. V lost 3 bases to trimming and J lost 1 base, with 2 bases between them. CDR1 is SGHNT and CDR2 is YYREEE in the germline V gene (reference sequence). The CDR3 nucleotides are TGTGCCAGCAGCTCGTCCTACGAGCAGTACTTC. It translates to CASSSSYEQYF.

This sequence joins TRBV6-1 and TRBJ1-2, with D unresolved. This CDR3 has 12 residues. The V end lost 2 bases, the J end lost 5 bases, and 6 bases lay between the germline ends. Looked up from germline, CDR1 is MNHNS and CDR2 is SASEGT. CDR3: CASSEFEYGYTF. The DNA of the CDR3 is TGTGCCAGCAGTGAATTCGAGTATGGCTACACCTTC.

This clone has more than one count but fewer than ten. The chain couples TRBV7-9 to TRBJ2-4; D possibly corresponds to TRBD1 (6 bases). Germline CDR1 is SEHNR and CDR2 is FQNEAQ (reference sequence). V was trimmed by 5 bases and J by 4 bases, leaving 18 bases between them. The CDR3 loop spans 16 amino acids. The CDR3 coding sequence is TGTGCCAGCAGCGCCAGGACAGCCAGGCTGAAAAACATTCAGTACTTC. The encoded protein is CASSARTARLKNIQYF.

In DNA, the CDR3 is TGTGCCAGCAGTTACTCGTCGGCGGACTCCTACAATGAGCAGTTCTTC. Amino acid sequence: CASSYSSADSYNEQFF. The J gene is TRBJ2-1, the V gene TRBV6-5; D is undetermined. V dropped 0 bases and J dropped 0 bases, with 9 bases sitting between them. Germline V gene data show CDR1 as MNHEY and CDR2 as SVGAGI. The CDR3 sequence is 16 residues long.

The chain joins TRBV29-1 to TRBJ2-3, with 9 positions matching TRBD1. Germline CDR1 and CDR2: SQVTM and ANQGSEA. J lost 0 bases, V lost 4 bases, and 5 bases had no gene match. CDR3 length: 15 amino acids. The CDR3 here is CSVVPTGGSTDTQYF. The CDR3 DNA reads TGCAGCGTTGTTCCGACAGGGGGAAGCACAGATACGCAGTATTTT.